This T cell receptor beta chain was sequenced during a study of human CD8 memory T cell subsets. The RNA's source was duplicate vials of around 150,000 sorted CD8+ T cells per subset. Preparation of the TCR beta libraries relied on UMI-labeled 5' RACE. In the study's own analysis: Functional CDR3 beta clonotype counts ranged from about 2,700 to 18,000 in each TCR beta library. TCRdb re-called the 5' RACE reads, yielding one record per CDR3 amino acid sequence without DNA. These V and J calls originate from TCRdb's pipeline instead of the authors' own analysis. This sample contains roughly 4,200 distinct CDR3 sequences. The receptor was isolated from a human donor in good health. The sequenced sample was CD8+ effector memory T cells (TEM) sorted from PBMCs. Subset noted: effector memory CD8 T cells, CCR7- CD45RO+ CD95+.

CDR3 residues: CATRDSYEQYF. The chain combines TRBV2 with TRBJ2-7. There are 11 residues in the CDR3. CDR1 and CDR2 (germline): SNHLY, FYNNEI.